The entry that follows covers one TCR beta chain sequence. This sample was included in a study of blood T cell repertoires in COVID-19. Whole-study context: The study drew acute and convalescent COVID-19 samples from the United States, Italy and Spain.

Original handling: Amplification of reference gene primers was used by the study to estimate nucleated cell counts. TCRdb's copy holds only in-frame clones and misses some; the assay was immunoSEQ multiplex PCR. V and J calls and clone size follow that table, whereas D and trimming were derived from the DNA. The table has some 35,000 clones, around four fifths seen once; the top ten hold roughly a sixth. V was clipped by 0 bases and J by 5 bases; unmatched bases: 8. Germline CDR1 is KGHSH and CDR2 is LQKENI. The CDR3 contains 17 residues. The sequenced sample was peripheral blood. The sequence came from a man between 70 and 80 years old with acute or convalescent COVID-19. V gene TRBV18 combines with J gene TRBJ1-1, with TRBD1 matching 11 bases. CDR3 in DNA: TGTGCCAGCTCACCACCGCCGGGACAGGGGGAAGTTACTGAAGCTTTCTTT. As protein: CASSPPPGQGEVTEAFF.